This TCR beta chain was profiled in a study of CD8 T cells in Susac syndrome (dated by TCRdb to between 2018 and 2020). Regarding the complete study: The study used repertoire sequencing to test whether antigen drove CD8+ T cell activation and differentiation in Susac syndrome. The study compared CD8+ T cell repertoire clonality among roughly 12 healthy donors, about 14 Susac syndrome patients and about 16 multiple sclerosis patients. Paper-wide results and their limitations: The number of individuals in the TCR sequencing and HLA analysis was acknowledged as relatively small.

The CDR3 runs 17 residues from the cysteine to the phenylalanine. Just CDR3 DNA is preserved here, 51 bases in frame from base 1. RNA was extracted using the RNeasy kit, and about 0.5 to 1 ug of the RNA was reverse transcribed with random hexamers. The immunoSEQ multiplex PCR assay, which covers 54 Vbeta and 13 Jbeta segments, was used to amplify TCR beta CDR3 regions. PCR amplification bias was corrected by using a synthetic template baseline for primer optimization and computational correction. On the study's bioinformatics: Reads were annotated to V, D and J genes per IMGT and analyzed with immunoSEQ Analyzer, keeping only productive sequences. To calculate clonality, Shannon entropy was normalized by log2 of the number of productive unique sequences and then subtracted from one. For each patient and control, public and private clones were evaluated within the 100 most prevalent clones. Clones were defined as Susac-specific if absent from the healthy and MS cohorts, from 1052 published viral clones and from other ImmuneACCESS disease sequences. TCRdb trimmed the raw reads at Q25, called clones with MiXCR and kept productive beta chains. Every distinct CDR3 protein forms one entry, paired with its most common genes and DNA. TCRdb, not the original authors, processed these V and J calls. This sample comprises 50,000 or so distinct CDR3 sequences, 93% of them detected only once. The ten largest clones capture less than 0.55% of the sample.

To note about this clonotype: This receptor's antigen is unknown. No quality values exist for individual bases; no much larger clone is one base distant.

Peripheral blood CD8+ and CD4+ T cells from healthy donors, Susac syndrome patients and multiple sclerosis patients were profiled using high-throughput TCR beta sequencing. Treatment-naive patients with stable or active relapsing-remitting disease fulfilling revised McDonald criteria were used as multiple sclerosis controls. CD8+ TEMRA cells were enriched by FACS, while bulk CD8+ and CD4+ T cells were purified by magnetic negative isolation. Blood was collected in EDTA tubes and processed within 24 hours, with PBMCs isolated through density gradient centrifugation. PBMCs destined for TCR sequencing were cryopreserved in liquid nitrogen and later thawed in a 37 °C water bath. The sorted or isolated CD4+, CD8+ and CD8+ TEMRA cells reached a purity of at least 90%.

The sample consisted of CD8+ T cells from PBMCs. The TCR sequence derives from a human donor with multiple sclerosis. The chain joins TRBV21-1 to TRBJ1-6; the table gives TRBD1 as D, unverified against the DNA. TRBV21-1 is assigned pseudogene status. The nucleotide sequence is TGTGCCAGCAGCAAAAGGGACCGGGGCCCGGGTAATTCACCCCTCCACTTT. This codes for CASSKRDRGPGNSPLHF.